Below are 3 T cell receptor beta chains sequenced from a single sample in a study of glioma-infiltrating T cells after dendritic cell vaccination (dated by TCRdb to 2015 to 2016). This specimen's time point label, interpreted: after dendritic cell vaccination, including at tumor progression/relapse. Libraries were made using the immunoSEQ multiplex PCR assay. The table comes from immuneACCESS by way of TCRdb, which keeps in-frame sequences with V and J called. Part of the clones is missing from these tables; in studies checked, under half for an unresolved V gene and the rest for unknown reasons. This sample has around 78,000 clones in its table, and over 75% of those were observed once. The top ten clones comprise around 2.3% of the sample. Sample: blood, taken after dendritic cell vaccination. These receptor sequences come from a human donor with glioblastoma.

V and J are TRBV7-9 and TRBJ2-3; 10 nucleotides agree with TRBD2. Germline V lookup: CDR1 SEHNR, CDR2 FQNEAQ (reference sequence). This CDR3 has 15 amino acids. V gave up 3 bases and J gave up 5 bases; unmatched junction bases: 5. The CDR3 sequence is CASSFLAGGQDTQYF. In DNA, the CDR3 is TGTGCCAGCAGCTTTTTAGCGGGAGGACAAGATACGCAGTATTTT.

A few counts support this clone. V gene TRBV18 combines with J gene TRBJ1-1; 7 bases match TRBD1. V lost 3 bases to trimming and J lost 0 bases; unmatched junction nucleotides: 7. The CDR3 is made up of 16 amino acids. Germline CDR1 reads KGHSH; CDR2 reads LQKENI. CDR3 sequence reads: CASSPLRGLLNTEAFF. The CDR3 coding sequence is TGTGCCAGCTCACCCCTTAGGGGGCTATTGAACACTGAAGCTTTCTTT.

The gene calls are TRBV5-3 and TRBJ1-4; no clear D. TRBV5-3 is annotated as an ORF whose role is uncertain. V gave up 7 bases and J gave up 4 bases, with 17 bases separating them. The CDR3 spans 15 residues. CDR3 sequence (DNA): TGTGCCAGATCCCCGAGATTACGTGGTAATGAAAAACTGTTTTTT. Translated: CARSPRLRGNEKLFF.